This T cell receptor beta chain originates from a study of T cells in localized non-small cell lung cancer. Findings and caveats of the study: There was higher T cell clonality in uninvolved adjacent lung than in tumor, and it was highest there. Paired adjacent lung recovered a median around 62 of the top 100 tumor clones. Without multi-region sequencing, intratumor heterogeneity could not be excluded. The study linked higher blood T cell density to longer overall survival.

This clone has a handful of counts. Its target is unknown. Method: immunoSEQ multiplex PCR; TCRdb's copy keeps in-frame clones and lacks some. The sample has about 33,000 clones, 78% seen once. The CDR3 has 13 amino acids. The V gene's germline CDR1 is SGHDN and CDR2 FVKESK. Trimming took 4 bases from V and 4 from J, leaving 10 bases between them. Sequenced here: peripheral blood, sampled before any cancer treatment. V is TRBV14 and J is TRBJ1-1, with D tentatively TRBD1 (5 bases). The TCR was taken from a male donor older than 55 with stage II squamous cell lung carcinoma. CDR3 residues: CASSRDWSTEAFF. As DNA, the CDR3 is TGTGCCAGCAGCCGGGACTGGAGCACTGAAGCTTTCTTT.